The 27 T cell receptor beta chains below come from one sample, sequenced in a study of T cells in Graves' hyperthyroidism and ophthalmopathy. Amplification of TCR beta CDR3 regions used RNA as the template. TCR CDR3 regions were first amplified by RT-PCR with HTBI primers. TCRdb redid the calling of the multiplex PCR reads with MiXCR, one entry per CDR3 protein. Of 300,000 to 450,000 distinct CDR3 sequences detected, roughly 25% appear once; the ten largest clones hold around four fifths. The sequenced sample was blood. Receptors were obtained from a man in his fifties or sixties with Graves' hyperthyroidism.

This clonotype was observed many times. The chain couples TRBV6-1 to TRBJ2-3; D is possibly TRBD2 (6 bases). The V end was cut by 5 bases, the J end by 5 bases, with 23 bases between. Germline V CDR1 and CDR2: MNHNS, SASEGT. The length of the CDR3 is 17 residues. CDR3 coding DNA: TGTGCCAGCAGTAGCCAGCTGGGGGAGGAGCCGGGAGATACGCAGTATTTT. As protein: CASSSQLGEEPGDTQYF.

The sample holds many counts of this clonotype. The chain couples TRBV11-2 to TRBJ2-7; TRBD1 matches 8 bases. The V and J ends lost 1 base and 0 bases, in that order; junction bases with no gene match: 8. Germline CDR1 SGHAT, CDR2 FQNNGV. The CDR3 is made up of 17 amino acids. CDR3 nucleotide sequence: TGTGCCAGCAGCTTAGGCCGTGGACAGGGAGTCTCCTACGAGCAGTACTTC. It translates to CASSLGRGQGVSYEQYF.

The count of this clonotype is one. The chain has TRBV18 and TRBJ2-5; tentatively, D is TRBD2 (6 bases). Trimming left V 2 bases short and J 4 bases short, with 11 bases between. This CDR3 contains 14 residues. Germline V gene data show CDR1 as KGHSH and CDR2 as LQKENI. The CDR3 coding sequence is TGTGCCAGCTCACCAGGGGGGAATCGAGAGACCCAGTACTTC. It codes for CASSPGGNRETQYF.

There are a few counts of this clonotype. The chain joins TRBV5-1 to TRBJ1-2, with D uncertain. The V gene's germline CDR1 is SGHRS and CDR2 YFSETQ. Trimming pared 0 bases from V and 4 bases from J, leaving 16 bases between. This CDR3 comprises 16 residues. The CDR3 protein is CASSLGLGSDFYGYTF. Here the CDR3 DNA reads TGCGCCAGCAGCTTGGGCTTAGGGTCTGATTTCTATGGCTACACCTTC. The full variable domain, with the rest looked up from reference TRBV5-1 and TRBJ1-2, is KAGVTQTPRYLIKTRGQQVTLSCSPISGHRSVSWYQQTPGQGLQFLFEYFSETQRNKGNFPGRFSGRQFSNSRSEMNVSTLELGDSALYLCASSLGLGSDFYGYTFGSGTRLTVV.

This clonotype appeared many times. This sequence joins TRBV7-8 and TRBJ2-1; D unresolved. The germline V and J ends were trimmed by 7 bases and 5 bases, with 6 bases remaining between them. The CDR3 has 11 amino acids. CDR1 and CDR2 from the germline V gene are SGHVS and FQNEAQ. This chain's CDR3 is CASTRHNEQFF. The CDR3 nucleotides are TGTGCCAGCACTCGTCACAATGAGCAGTTCTTC.

The rearrangement joins TRBV7-2 to TRBJ2-1, with 7 bases that match TRBD2. The germline CDR1 and CDR2 sequences are SGHTA and FQGNSA. The CDR3 consists of 12 residues. J gave up 8 bases and V 5 bases, and 3 bases lay outside the gene matches. The CDR3 sequence: CASSETSYEQFF. In DNA form, the CDR3 reads TGTGCCAGCAGCGAGACTAGCTATGAGCAGTTCTTC.

This clonotype was seen only a few times. The CDR3 loop reads CASGRLADLNEQFF. In DNA, the CDR3 is TGTGCCAGCGGACGACTAGCGGACCTCAATGAGCAGTTCTTC. The rearrangement links TRBV6-1 to TRBJ2-1, with 9 positions matching TRBD2. The germline V gene has CDR1 MNHNS and CDR2 SASEGT. Trimming cost V 8 bases and J 6 bases; bases outside gene matches: 8. The CDR3 has 14 residues.

This clonotype has just a few counts. This rearrangement joins TRBV3-1 to TRBJ2-3; weak D call: TRBD2 (6 bases). The length of the CDR3 is 15 residues. Germline lookup yields CDR1 LGHDT and CDR2 YNNKEL (reference sequence). V was trimmed by 5 bases and J by 2 bases, leaving 14 bases between them. The CDR3 reads CASSNRDSPTDTQYF. The CDR3 coding sequence is TGTGCCAGCAGCAACCGGGACTCCCCCACAGATACGCAGTATTTT.

This clonotype occurred a few times. V is TRBV5-1 and J is TRBJ1-2, with D unclear. V was shortened by 4 bases and J by 4 bases, with 14 bases between the two germline ends. The germline gives CDR1 SGHRS, CDR2 YFSETQ. This CDR3 comprises 14 residues. This chain's CDR3 is CASSPSEGGYGYTF. CDR3 coding DNA: TGCGCCAGCAGCCCGTCTGAGGGCGGCTATGGCTACACCTTC.

Only a few counts were recorded for this clonotype. The chain carries TRBV5-6 and TRBJ2-1, with 12 bases matching TRBD2. The length of the CDR3 is 16 residues. V lost 4 bases to trimming and J lost 8 bases; unmatched junction nucleotides: 10. Germline V gives CDR1 SGHDT, CDR2 YYEEEE. In DNA form, the CDR3 reads TGTGCCAGCAGCCCCCCCCCTAGCGGGAGGGCCTATGAGCAGTTCTTC. Translated: CASSPPPSGRAYEQFF.

The V call is TRBV20-1, the J call TRBJ2-6; D is perhaps TRBD1 (6 bases). Germline-derived CDR1 and CDR2 are DFQATT and SNEGSKA (reference sequence). The CDR3 has 16 residues. V shed 1 base and J shed 0 bases, with 10 bases lying between them. CDR3 DNA: TGCAGTGCTAGAGGGGACACACTCTCTGGGGCCAACGTCCTGACTTTC. This sequence encodes CSARGDTLSGANVLTF.

This clonotype turned up a few times. The J gene is TRBJ2-7, the V gene TRBV20-1; 7 bases align to TRBD1. CDR1 is DFQATT and CDR2 is SNEGSKA in the germline V gene (reference sequence). The CDR3 is 14 residues long. With 0 bases clipped from V and 3 bases from J, the junction kept 5 bases outside the gene matches. The CDR3 sequence: CSARDPRGSYEQYF. CDR3 sequence (DNA): TGCAGTGCTAGAGATCCCAGGGGGAGCTACGAGCAGTACTTC.

This clonotype was seen more than once but under ten times. V is TRBV5-1 and J is TRBJ2-1, with a weak D call TRBD2 (7 bases). Germline V lookup: CDR1 SGHRS, CDR2 YFSETQ. The CDR3 has 14 amino acids. Deletions cut 2 bases from V and 5 bases from J, with 11 bases between. The CDR3 loop is CASSFVGGHNEQFF. The CDR3 region has the DNA TGCGCCAGCAGCTTCGTGGGGGGGCACAATGAGCAGTTCTTC.

V usage is TRBV29-1 and J usage is TRBJ1-2; 9 bases map to TRBD1. The CDR3 runs 12 residues. In germline, CDR1 is SQVTM, CDR2 ANQGSEA. With 7 bases clipped from V and 3 bases from J, the junction kept 3 bases outside the gene matches. CDR3 residues: CSATGGDYGYTF. The CDR3 nucleotides read TGCAGCGCAACAGGGGGCGACTATGGCTACACCTTC.

This clonotype was seen more than once but under ten times. In DNA form, the CDR3 reads TGCGCCAGCAGCTTTGGGGCCGGTGGGGGCCGGTCGGGCACTGAAGCTTTCTTT. The encoded protein is CASSFGAGGGRSGTEAFF. V gene TRBV5-1 combines with J gene TRBJ1-1, with D perhaps TRBD1 (6 bases). The CDR3 is made up of 18 amino acids. V lost 2 bases to trimming and J lost 4 bases, with 24 bases between them. The germline V gene has CDR1 SGHRS and CDR2 YFSETQ.

Comments on this clonotype: The CDR3 carries no conserved terminal phenylalanine or tryptophan, so it likely arises from a read error. The J gene is TRBJ2-3, the V gene TRBV6-1; 10 bases fit TRBD2. The CDR3 runs 16 residues. Losses at the gene ends were 6 bases for V and 3 bases for J; bases not matched to a gene: 9. Germline V gene data show CDR1 as MNHNS and CDR2 as SASEGT. The CDR3 DNA reads as TGTGCCAGCAGCCCTAGGACTAGCGGTGGGACAGATACGCAGTATCTT. Encoded protein: CASSPRTSGGTDTQYL.

This clonotype came up a few times. The CDR3 is CASGRELARETQYF. The CDR3 DNA sequence: TGCGCCAGCGGGAGGGAACTAGCTAGGGAGACCCAGTACTTC. The chain uses TRBV4-1 and TRBJ2-5, with 7 bases lining up with TRBD2. Per germline, CDR1 MGHRA and CDR2 YSYEKL. The CDR3 spans 14 residues. J gave up 5 bases and V 8 bases, and 11 bases lay outside the gene matches.

This clonotype turned up a few times. The chain is built from TRBV7-9 and TRBJ2-5, with TRBD2 identical over 15 bases. The CDR3 totals 18 residues. From germline, CDR1 is SEHNR and CDR2 FQNEAQ (reference sequence). The junction had 8 bases not matched to a gene; V was cut back by 5 bases and J by 1 base. The CDR3 nucleotides read TGTGCCAGCAGCGGGGGGACTAGCGGGAGGCTAGTCCAAGAGACCCAGTACTTC. Protein product: CASSGGTSGRLVQETQYF.

The rearrangement joins TRBV20-1 to TRBJ2-1; D is uncertain. CDR1 DFQATT and CDR2 SNEGSKA come from the germline V gene (reference sequence). The CDR3 is 11 amino acids. V was cut by 0 bases and J by 10 bases, with 7 bases left in between. The CDR3 sequence: CSARDILEQFF. The CDR3 DNA reads as TGCAGTGCTAGAGACATACTAGAGCAGTTCTTC.

Many counts were recorded for this clonotype. The gene calls are TRBV6-2 or TRBV6-3 and TRBJ1-1; no reliable D call. V lost 0 bases and J lost 13, with 12 bases in between. The CDR3 covers 12 residues. Germline CDR1 MNHEY, CDR2 SVGEGT. CDR3 in amino acids: CASSYSGPTLFF. In nucleotides, the CDR3 is TGTGCCAGCAGTTACTCGGGCCCGACGCTTTTCTTT.

The chain is built from TRBV20-1 and TRBJ2-3; no definite D call. Germline lookup yields CDR1 DFQATT and CDR2 SNEGSKA (reference sequence). V was pared by 1 base and J by 0 bases, with 17 bases between. This CDR3 is 17 amino acids long. This CDR3 is CSARVTGPTTSTDTQYF. In nucleotides, the CDR3 is TGCAGTGCTAGAGTCACGGGTCCCACAACGAGCACAGATACGCAGTATTTT.

This chain connects TRBV5-5 to TRBJ1-4; D is possibly TRBD1 (6 bases). Germline lookup yields CDR1 SGHKS and CDR2 YYEKEE (reference sequence). V shed 5 bases and J shed 5 bases, with 13 bases lying between them. The CDR3 consists of 14 residues. This chain's CDR3 is CASSQTGRNEKLFF. The DNA of the CDR3 is TGTGCCAGCAGTCAAACAGGGCGCAATGAAAAACTGTTTTTT.

This clonotype came up a few times. The chain carries TRBV4-1 and TRBJ2-3, with 9 positions matching TRBD2. With V trimmed by 1 base and J by 7 bases, 9 bases remained unmatched. The CDR3 has 16 residues. CDR1 MGHRA and CDR2 YSYEKL come from the germline V gene. CDR3 sequence (DNA): TGCGCCAGCAGCCAAGTTGGAGGTAGCGGGAGTTATACGCAGTATTTT. Translation gives CASSQVGGSGSYTQYF.

The CDR3 reads CASSFAGGSEAFF. The DNA of the CDR3 is TGTGCCAGCAGTTTCGCCGGGGGATCTGAAGCTTTCTTT. This chain connects TRBV12-3 or TRBV12-4 to TRBJ1-1, with D maybe TRBD1 (5 bases). V shed 3 bases and J shed 6 bases, with 11 bases lying between them. The CDR3 consists of 13 residues.

This sequence joins TRBV4-1 and TRBJ2-1; tentative D call: TRBD2 (6 bases). This CDR3 is built from 14 residues. V lost 0 bases, J lost 7 bases, and 10 bases lay in between. The V gene's germline CDR1 is MGHRA and CDR2 YSYEKL. CDR3 nucleotides: TGCGCCAGCAGCCAAGACTCCCTAGCGAATGAGCAGTTCTTC. Its translation is CASSQDSLANEQFF.

This clonotype was seen only a few times. V and J are TRBV6-2 or TRBV6-3 and TRBJ1-3, with unresolved D. With 6 bases removed from V and 0 bases from J, the gap between germline ends came to 18 bases. The CDR3 runs 17 residues. Germline lookup yields CDR1 MNHEY and CDR2 SVGEGT. CDR3 region: CASSQPPSGSSGNTIYF. The CDR3 DNA follows: TGTGCCAGCAGCCAGCCCCCCTCGGGCAGCTCTGGAAACACCATATATTTT.

V is TRBV20-1 and J is TRBJ2-7, with 11 bases identical to TRBD2. After removal of 4 bases from V and 6 bases from J, the junction contained 11 bases not matched to a gene. Germline V gene data show CDR1 as DFQATT and CDR2 as SNEGSKA (reference sequence). The CDR3 length is 15 residues. In nucleotides, the CDR3 is TGCAGTGCTACCTTACTAGCGGGAGCACTCGGCGAGCAGTACTTC. Its protein product is CSATLLAGALGEQYF.